The next 2 T cell receptor beta chains were all read from a single sample in a study of T cell responses to AZD1222 COVID-19 vaccine. TCRdb keeps only in-frame clones here, not all; method: immunoSEQ multiplex PCR. The sample includes 150,000 or so clones, 87% of them seen just once. The sample here was peripheral blood, taken 28 days after the second AZD1222 dose. These receptors all come from an adult who received the AZD1222 COVID-19 vaccine.

This clone was counted a few times. At one of its ends the junction is not consistent with the germline gene, which may arise from a read error. V usage is TRBV3-1 (or the pseudogene TRBV3-2) and J usage is TRBJ2-1; D is undetermined. The V gene's germline CDR1 is LGHDT and CDR2 YNNKEL (reference sequence). CDR3 size: 12 residues. DNA of the CDR3: TGTGCCAGCAGCCAGTCTCACAAGGAGCAGTTCTTC. Its protein is CASSQSHKEQFF.

This chain connects TRBV3-1 (or the pseudogene TRBV3-2) to TRBJ2-5; the D is unclear. V gave up 4 bases and J gave up 0 bases, with 12 bases separating them. The length of the CDR3 is 15 residues. Germline V CDR1 and CDR2: LGHDT, YNNKEL (reference sequence). Written as DNA, the CDR3 is TGTGCCAGCAGCCCTTCGAAACTGTACCAAGAGACCCAGTACTTC. Translated, it gives CASSPSKLYQETQYF.